Reported below is one T cell receptor beta chain. After removal of 2 bases from V and 8 bases from J, the junction contained 8 bases not matched to a gene. There are 14 residues in the CDR3. Germline CDR1 SEHNR, CDR2 FQNEAQ (reference sequence). This entry is derived from a study of CD8+ T cells in alopecia areata. Study overall: Patients in the treated group were given tofacitinib by mouth, 5 to 10 mg twice a day. Scoring of treated patients' severity used the percentage of affected scalp area.

Treatment of the sample: oral pan-JAK inhibitor, 5-10 mg twice daily. It was from PBMCs that CD4+ and CD8+ T cells were sorted. Following extraction, RNA underwent reverse transcription to cDNA, which served as the sequencing template. TCRdb's copy holds only in-frame clones and misses some; the assay was immunoSEQ multiplex PCR. The sample contains 150,000 or so clones, about 51% of which appear only once. The TCR comes from a human donor with alopecia areata. The chain couples TRBV7-9 to TRBJ1-2, with 7 bases that match TRBD1. This specimen was CD8+ T cells sorted from blood, taken at week 4, from a patient treated with tofacitinib. The CDR3, as DNA: TGTGCCAGCAGCTTACCGCGGACAGGAAGAGGCTACACCTTC. Residues: CASSLPRTGRGYTF. The full variable domain, in which reference TRBV7-9 and TRBJ1-2 provide the parts outside the CDR3, is DTGVSQNPRHKITKRGQNVTFRCDPISEHNRLYWYRQTLGQGPEFLTYFQNEAQLEKSRLLSDRFSAERPKGSFSTLEIQRTEQGDSAMYLCASSLPRTGRGYTFGSGTRLTVV.